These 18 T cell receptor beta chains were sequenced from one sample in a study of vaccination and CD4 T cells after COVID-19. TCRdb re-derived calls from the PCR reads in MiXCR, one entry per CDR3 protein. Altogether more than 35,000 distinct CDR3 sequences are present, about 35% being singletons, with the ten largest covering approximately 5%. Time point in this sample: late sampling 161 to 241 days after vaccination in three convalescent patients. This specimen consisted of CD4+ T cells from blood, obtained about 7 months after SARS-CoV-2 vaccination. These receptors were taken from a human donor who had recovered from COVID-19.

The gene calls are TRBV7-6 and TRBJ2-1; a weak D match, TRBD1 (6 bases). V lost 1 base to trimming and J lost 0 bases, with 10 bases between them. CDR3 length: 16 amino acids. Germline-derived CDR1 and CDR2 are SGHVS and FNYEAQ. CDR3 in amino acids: CASSLGGQLSYNEQFF. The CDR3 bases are TGTGCCAGCAGCTTAGGGGGACAACTCTCCTACAATGAGCAGTTCTTC.

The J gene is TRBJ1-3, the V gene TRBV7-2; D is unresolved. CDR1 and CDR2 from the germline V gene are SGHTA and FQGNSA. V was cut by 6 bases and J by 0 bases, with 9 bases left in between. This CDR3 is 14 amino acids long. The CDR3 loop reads CASSSPSSGNTIYF. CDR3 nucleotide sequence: TGTGCCAGCAGTTCTCCGAGCTCTGGAAACACCATATATTTT. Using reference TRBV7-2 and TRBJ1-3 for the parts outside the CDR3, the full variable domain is GAGVSQSPSNKVTEKGKDVELRCDPISGHTALYWYRQSLGQGLEFLIYFQGNSAPDKSGLPSDRFSAERTGGSVSTLTIQRTQQEDSAVYLCASSSPSSGNTIYFGEGSWLTVV.

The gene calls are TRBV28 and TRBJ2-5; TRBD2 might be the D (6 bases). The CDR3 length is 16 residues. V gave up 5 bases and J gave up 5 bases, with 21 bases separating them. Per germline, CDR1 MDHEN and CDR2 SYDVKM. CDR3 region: CASSPLAGPPRETQYF. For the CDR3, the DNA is TGTGCCAGCAGTCCCCTGGCGGGGCCCCCCCGGGAGACCCAGTACTTC.

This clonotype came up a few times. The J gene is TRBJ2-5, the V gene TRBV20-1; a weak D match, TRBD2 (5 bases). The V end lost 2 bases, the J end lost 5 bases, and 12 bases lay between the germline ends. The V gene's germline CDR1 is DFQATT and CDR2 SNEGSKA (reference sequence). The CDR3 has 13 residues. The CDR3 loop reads CSARRGSVETQYF. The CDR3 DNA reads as TGCAGTGCTAGACGAGGGAGTGTTGAGACCCAGTACTTC.

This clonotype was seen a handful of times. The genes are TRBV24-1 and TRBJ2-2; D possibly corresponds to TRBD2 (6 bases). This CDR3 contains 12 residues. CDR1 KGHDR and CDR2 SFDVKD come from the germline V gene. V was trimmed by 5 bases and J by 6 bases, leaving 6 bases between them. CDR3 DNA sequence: TGTGCCACCAGTGGGGGGGCCGGGGAGCTGTTTTTT. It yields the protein CATSGGAGELFF.

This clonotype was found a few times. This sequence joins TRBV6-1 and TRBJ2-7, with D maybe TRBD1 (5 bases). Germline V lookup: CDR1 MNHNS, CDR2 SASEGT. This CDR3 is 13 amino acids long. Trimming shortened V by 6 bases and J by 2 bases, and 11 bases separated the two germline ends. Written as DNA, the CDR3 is TGTGCCAGCAGGAGACCGGACACCTACGAGCAGTACTTC. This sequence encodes CASRRPDTYEQYF.

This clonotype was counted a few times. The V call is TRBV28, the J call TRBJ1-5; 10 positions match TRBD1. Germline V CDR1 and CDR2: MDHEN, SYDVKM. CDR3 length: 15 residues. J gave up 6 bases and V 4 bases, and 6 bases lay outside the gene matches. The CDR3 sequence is CASSSPGQGFQPQHF. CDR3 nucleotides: TGTGCCAGCAGTTCTCCGGGACAGGGGTTTCAGCCCCAGCATTTT.

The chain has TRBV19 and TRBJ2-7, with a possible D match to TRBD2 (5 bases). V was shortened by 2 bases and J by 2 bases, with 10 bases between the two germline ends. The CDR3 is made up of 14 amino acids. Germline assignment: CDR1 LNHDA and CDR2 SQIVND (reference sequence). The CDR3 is CASSISGRTYEQYF. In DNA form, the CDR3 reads TGTGCCAGTAGTATAAGCGGCAGGACCTACGAGCAGTACTTC.

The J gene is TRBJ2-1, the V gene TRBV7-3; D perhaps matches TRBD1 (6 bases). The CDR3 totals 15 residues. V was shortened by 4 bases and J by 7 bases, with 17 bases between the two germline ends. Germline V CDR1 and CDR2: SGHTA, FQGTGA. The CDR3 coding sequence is TGTGCCAGCAGCTCCTCCGGGACACAGGCAAATGAGCAGTTCTTC. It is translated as CASSSSGTQANEQFF.

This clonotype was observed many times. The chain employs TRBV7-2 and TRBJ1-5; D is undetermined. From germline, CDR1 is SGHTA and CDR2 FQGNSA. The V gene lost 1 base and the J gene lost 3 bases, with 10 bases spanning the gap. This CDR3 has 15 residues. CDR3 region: CASSLVMGFNQPQHF. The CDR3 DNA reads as TGTGCCAGCAGCTTAGTCATGGGCTTCAATCAGCCCCAGCATTTT. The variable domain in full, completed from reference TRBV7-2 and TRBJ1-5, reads GAGVSQSPSNKVTEKGKDVELRCDPISGHTALYWYRQSLGQGLEFLIYFQGNSAPDKSGLPSDRFSAERTGGSVSTLTIQRTQQEDSAVYLCASSLVMGFNQPQHFGDGTRLSIL.

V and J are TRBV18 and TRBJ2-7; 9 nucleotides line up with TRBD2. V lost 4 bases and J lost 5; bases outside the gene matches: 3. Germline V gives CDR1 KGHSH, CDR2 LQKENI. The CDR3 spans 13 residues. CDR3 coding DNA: TGTGCCAGCTCACTAGCGGGAGTTAACGAGCAGTACTTC. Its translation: CASSLAGVNEQYF.

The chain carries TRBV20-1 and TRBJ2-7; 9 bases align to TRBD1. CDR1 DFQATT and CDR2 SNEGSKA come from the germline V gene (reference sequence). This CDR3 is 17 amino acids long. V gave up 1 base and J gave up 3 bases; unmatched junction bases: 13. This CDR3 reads CSARAGISGTGIYEQYF. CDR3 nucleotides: TGCAGTGCTAGAGCCGGGATTTCCGGGACAGGGATCTACGAGCAGTACTTC.

CDR3 sequence: CATSGTVGVGETQYF. The CDR3 nucleotides are TGTGCCACCAGCGGGACTGTCGGTGTCGGGGAGACCCAGTACTTC. The J gene is TRBJ2-5, the V gene TRBV15; D might be TRBD2 (6 bases). V was cut by 5 bases and J by 5 bases, with 18 bases left in between. CDR3 length: 15 amino acids. Germline CDR1 is LNHNV and CDR2 is YYDKDF (reference sequence).

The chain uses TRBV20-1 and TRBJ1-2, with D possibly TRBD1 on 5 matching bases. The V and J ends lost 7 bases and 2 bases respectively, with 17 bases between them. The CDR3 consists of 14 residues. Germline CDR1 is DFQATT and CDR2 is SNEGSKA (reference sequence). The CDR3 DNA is TGCAGTGGGACATACATGGGTGGAAACTATGGCTACACCTTC. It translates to CSGTYMGGNYGYTF.

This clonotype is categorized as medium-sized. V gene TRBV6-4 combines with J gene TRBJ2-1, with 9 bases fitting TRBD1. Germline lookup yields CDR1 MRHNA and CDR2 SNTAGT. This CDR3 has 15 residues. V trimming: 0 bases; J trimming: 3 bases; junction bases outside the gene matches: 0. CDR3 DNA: TGTGCCAGCAGTGACTCGACAGGGGGCTACAATGAGCAGTTCTTC. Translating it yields CASSDSTGGYNEQFF.

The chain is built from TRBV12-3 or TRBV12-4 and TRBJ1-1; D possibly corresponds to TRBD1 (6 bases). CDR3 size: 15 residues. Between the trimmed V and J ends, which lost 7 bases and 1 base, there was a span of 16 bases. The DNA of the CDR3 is TGTGCCAGCAACTTACAGGGTCTAGGGAACACTGAAGCTTTCTTT. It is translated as CASNLQGLGNTEAFF.

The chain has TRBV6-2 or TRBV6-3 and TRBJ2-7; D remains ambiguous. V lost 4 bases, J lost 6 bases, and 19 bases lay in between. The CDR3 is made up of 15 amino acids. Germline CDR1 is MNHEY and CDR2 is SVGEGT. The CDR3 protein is CASSLSSFGRGEQYF. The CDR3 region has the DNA TGTGCCAGCAGTTTATCGAGTTTTGGTCGTGGCGAGCAGTACTTC.

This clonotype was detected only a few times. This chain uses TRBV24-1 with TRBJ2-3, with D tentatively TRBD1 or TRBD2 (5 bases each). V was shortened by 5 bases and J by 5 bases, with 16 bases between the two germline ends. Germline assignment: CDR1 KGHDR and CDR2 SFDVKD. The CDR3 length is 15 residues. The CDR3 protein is CATSGGSSSVDTQYF. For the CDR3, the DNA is TGTGCCACCAGTGGGGGCTCTAGCTCCGTAGATACGCAGTATTTT.